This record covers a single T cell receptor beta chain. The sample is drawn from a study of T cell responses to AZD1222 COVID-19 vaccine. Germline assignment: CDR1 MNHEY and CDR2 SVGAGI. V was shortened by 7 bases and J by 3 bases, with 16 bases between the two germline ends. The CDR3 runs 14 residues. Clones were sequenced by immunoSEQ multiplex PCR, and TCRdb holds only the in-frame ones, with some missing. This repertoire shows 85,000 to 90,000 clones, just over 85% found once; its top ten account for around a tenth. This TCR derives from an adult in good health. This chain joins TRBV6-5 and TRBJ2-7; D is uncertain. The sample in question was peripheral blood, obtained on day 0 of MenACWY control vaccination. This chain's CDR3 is CASILRPALYEQYF. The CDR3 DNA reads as TGTGCCAGCATCCTTCGGCCGGCTCTCTACGAGCAGTACTTC.